The rows below give T cell receptor beta chains drawn from one sample of a study of early T cells in non-severe SARS-CoV-2 infection. TCRdb re-derived calls from the 5' RACE reads in MiXCR, one entry per CDR3 protein. This sample has fewer than 75,000 distinct CDR3 sequences, with around 18% found just once. The input for sequencing was whole blood, taken at baseline. The receptor set was obtained from an adult who was a healthcare worker with PCR-confirmed SARS-CoV-2 infection or an uninfected control (not recorded which). CDR3s include the opening cysteine and the closing phenylalanine or tryptophan. D genes are given only for firm matches. Size values are once, few and many counts, or a class for expanded clones, and some rows have none.

v_gene	abundance	d_gene	j_gene	CDR3aa	CDR3nt
TRBV18	-	-	TRBJ1-5	CASSPEGPYSNQPQHF	TGTGCCAGCTCACCAGAGGGACCATATAGCAATCAGCCCCAGCATTTT
TRBV20-1	few	TRBD2	TRBJ2-5	CSAYTSGGIETQYF	TGCAGTGCCTATACTAGCGGGGGAATAGAGACCCAGTACTTC
TRBV6-1	few	-	TRBJ2-7	CASSEGGGEQYF	TGTGCCAGCAGTGAAGGAGGGGGCGAGCAGTACTTC
TRBV7-2	few	-	TRBJ2-1	CASSSYRDEQFF	TGTGCCAGCAGCTCGTACCGGGACGAACAGTTCTTC
TRBV6-1	many	-	TRBJ2-1	CASSEPGTPRNEQFF	TGTGCCAGCAGTGAACCCGGGACTCCACGGAATGAGCAGTTCTTC
TRBV25-1	-	-	TRBJ2-7	CASSDNLAYEQYF	TGTGCCAGCAGCGACAACCTAGCATACGAGCAGTACTTC
TRBV10-3	few	-	TRBJ2-7	CAISGVSGGSHEQYF	TGTGCCATCAGTGGGGTCAGTGGAGGGAGCCACGAGCAGTACTTC
TRBV9	-	-	TRBJ1-4	CASSVSGGNEKLFF	TGTGCCAGCAGCGTATCCGGGGGGAATGAAAAACTGTTTTTT
TRBV2	few	-	TRBJ1-4	CASSGQLNEKLFF	TGTGCCAGCAGTGGTCAGCTAAATGAAAAACTGTTTTTT
TRBV18	many	TRBD1	TRBJ2-1	CASSPRKTGGGEQFF	TGTGCCAGCTCACCACGGAAGACAGGGGGCGGTGAGCAGTTCTTC
TRBV27	many	TRBD2	TRBJ2-7	CASKTSGTYEQYF	TGTGCCAGCAAGACTAGCGGAACCTACGAGCAGTACTTC
TRBV4-2	few	-	TRBJ1-1	CASSQDRRGQLGAFF	TGTGCCAGCAGCCAAGACCGCCGGGGGCAGCTTGGAGCTTTCTTT
TRBV6-4	many	-	TRBJ2-2	CASSGEENTGELFF	TGTGCCAGCAGCGGCGAGGAGAACACCGGGGAGCTGTTTTTT